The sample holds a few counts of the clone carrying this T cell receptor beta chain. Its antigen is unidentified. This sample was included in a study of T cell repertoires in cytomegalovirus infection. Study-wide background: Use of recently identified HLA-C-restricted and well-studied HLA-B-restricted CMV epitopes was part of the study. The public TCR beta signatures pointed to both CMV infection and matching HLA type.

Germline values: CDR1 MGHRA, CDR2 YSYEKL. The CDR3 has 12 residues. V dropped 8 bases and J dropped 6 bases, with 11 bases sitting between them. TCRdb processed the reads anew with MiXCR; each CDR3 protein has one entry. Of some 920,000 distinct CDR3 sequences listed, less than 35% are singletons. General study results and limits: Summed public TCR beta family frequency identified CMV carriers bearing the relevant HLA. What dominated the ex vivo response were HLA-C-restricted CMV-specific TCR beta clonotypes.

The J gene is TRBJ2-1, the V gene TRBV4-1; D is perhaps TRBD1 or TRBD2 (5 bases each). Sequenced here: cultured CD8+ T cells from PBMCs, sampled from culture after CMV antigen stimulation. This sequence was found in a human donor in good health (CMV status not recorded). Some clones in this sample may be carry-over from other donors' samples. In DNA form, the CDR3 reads TGCGCCAGCGCCTGGGGGTCCAATGAGCAGTTCTTC. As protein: CASAWGSNEQFF.